This TCR beta chain was captured in a study of breast tumors, draining lymph nodes, adjacent tissues. Findings of the study overall: That most tumor T cells come from lymph nodes remained unproven. Compared with basal-like, luminal-like tumors shared significantly more repertoire with nontumor tissue.

For this clonotype: Its cognate antigen is unknown.

A single record per CDR3 protein comes from TCRdb applying MiXCR to the multiplex PCR reads. The sample shows tens of thousands of distinct CDR3 sequences, approximately 57% of them seen only once. Sequencing input: breast tumor tissue. This receptor was taken from a female donor with breast cancer. Some clones in this sample may be carry-over from other donors' samples.

The CDR3 DNA follows: TGTGCCAGCAGCTTGAGGGCAGGGGATTCACCCCTCCACTTT. Encoded protein: CASSLRAGDSPLHF. This chain uses TRBV5-6 with TRBJ1-6, with D tentatively TRBD1 (6 bases). The CDR3 sequence is 14 residues long. V dropped 1 base and J dropped 8 bases, with 10 bases sitting between them. Germline assignment: CDR1 SGHDT and CDR2 YYEEEE. Variable domain in full (rest from reference TRBV5-6 and TRBJ1-6): DAGVTQSPTHLIKTRGQQVTLRCSPKSGHDTVSWYQQALGQGPQFIFQYYEEEERQRGNFPDRFSGHQFPNYSSELNVNALLLGDSALYLCASSLRAGDSPLHFGNGTRLTVT.